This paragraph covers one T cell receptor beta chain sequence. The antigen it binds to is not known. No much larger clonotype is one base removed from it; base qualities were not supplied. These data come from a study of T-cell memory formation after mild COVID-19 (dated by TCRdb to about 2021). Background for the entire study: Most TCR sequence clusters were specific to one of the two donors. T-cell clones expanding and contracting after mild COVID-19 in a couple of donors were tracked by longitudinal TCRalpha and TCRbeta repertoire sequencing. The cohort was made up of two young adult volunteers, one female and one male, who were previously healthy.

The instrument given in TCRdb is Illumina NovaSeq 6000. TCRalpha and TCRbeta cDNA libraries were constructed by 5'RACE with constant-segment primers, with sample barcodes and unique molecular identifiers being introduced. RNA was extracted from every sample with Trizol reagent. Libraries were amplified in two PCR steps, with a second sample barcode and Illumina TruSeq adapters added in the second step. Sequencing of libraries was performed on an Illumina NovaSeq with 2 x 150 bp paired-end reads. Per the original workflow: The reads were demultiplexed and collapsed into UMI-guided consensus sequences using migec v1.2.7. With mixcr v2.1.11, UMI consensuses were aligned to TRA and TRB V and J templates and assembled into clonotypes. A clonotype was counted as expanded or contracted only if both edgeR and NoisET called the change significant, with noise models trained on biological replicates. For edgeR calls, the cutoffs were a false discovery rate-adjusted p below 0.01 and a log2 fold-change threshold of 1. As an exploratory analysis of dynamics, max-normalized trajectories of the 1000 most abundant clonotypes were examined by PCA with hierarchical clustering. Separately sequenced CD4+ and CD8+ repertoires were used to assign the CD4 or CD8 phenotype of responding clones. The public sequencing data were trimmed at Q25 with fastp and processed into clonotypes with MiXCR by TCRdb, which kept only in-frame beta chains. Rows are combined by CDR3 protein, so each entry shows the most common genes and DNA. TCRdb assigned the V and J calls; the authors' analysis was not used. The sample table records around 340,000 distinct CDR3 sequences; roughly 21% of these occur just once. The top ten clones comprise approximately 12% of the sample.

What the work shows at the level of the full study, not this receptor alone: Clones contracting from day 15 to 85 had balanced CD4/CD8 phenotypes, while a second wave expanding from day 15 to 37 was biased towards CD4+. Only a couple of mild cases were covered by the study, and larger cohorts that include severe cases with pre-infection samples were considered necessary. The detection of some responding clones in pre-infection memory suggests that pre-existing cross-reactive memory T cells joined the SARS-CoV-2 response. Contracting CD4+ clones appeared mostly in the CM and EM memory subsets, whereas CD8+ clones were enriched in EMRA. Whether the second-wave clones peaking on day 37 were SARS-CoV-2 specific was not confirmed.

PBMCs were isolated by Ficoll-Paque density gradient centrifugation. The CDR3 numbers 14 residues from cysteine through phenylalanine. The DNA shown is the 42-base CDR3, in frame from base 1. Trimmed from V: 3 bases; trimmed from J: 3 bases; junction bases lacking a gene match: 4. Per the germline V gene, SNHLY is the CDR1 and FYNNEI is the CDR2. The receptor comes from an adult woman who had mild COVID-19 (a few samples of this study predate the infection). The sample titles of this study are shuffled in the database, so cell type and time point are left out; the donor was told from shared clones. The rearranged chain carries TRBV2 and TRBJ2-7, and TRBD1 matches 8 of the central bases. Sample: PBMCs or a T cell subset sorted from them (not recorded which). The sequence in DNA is TGTGCCAGCAGTGAGGACAGGGCCCTCTACGAGCAGTACTTC. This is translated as CASSEDRALYEQYF.